The sequence of this TCR beta chain was determined in a study of blood T cell repertoires in COVID-19. Sequencing used immunoSEQ multiplex PCR; TCRdb keeps in-frame clones, though not all of them. Among some 200,000 clones, about 87% were seen once, and the ten largest hold less than 3%. Sequenced: peripheral blood. The TCR originated in a man aged 40-49 years with active or convalescent COVID-19.

CDR3 coding DNA: TGTGCCAGCAGTTTTCTTGGGACAGGCAACACAGATACGCAGTATTTT. Amino acids: CASSFLGTGNTDTQYF. V and J are TRBV27 and TRBJ2-3; 8 bases match TRBD1. The CDR3 totals 16 residues. V shed 3 bases, J shed 2 bases, and the junction held 7 bases outside the gene matches. Germline-derived CDR1 and CDR2 are MNHEY and SMNVEV (reference sequence).